The 11 T cell receptor beta chains listed next were all sequenced from one sample in a study of T cells in localized non-small cell lung cancer. TCRdb keeps only in-frame clones here, not all; method: immunoSEQ multiplex PCR. The data contain thousands of clones, about 29% of them singletons. Source: normal lung tissue next to the tumor, taken before any cancer treatment. These receptors were collected from a woman aged 35 to 70 with stage I lung adenocarcinoma.

In this sample, this clone is medium-sized. This chain links TRBV11-3 with TRBJ1-1; the D gene is possibly TRBD1 (6 bases). Per germline, CDR1 SGHNT and CDR2 YENEEA. V gave up 3 bases and J gave up 0 bases, with 17 bases separating them. The CDR3 totals 17 residues. The DNA for the CDR3 is TGTGCCAGCAGCTTCTGGGGGGCCGGACTCATGAACACTGAAGCTTTCTTT. Translating gives CASSFWGAGLMNTEAFF. Combining the CDR3 with reference TRBV11-3 and TRBJ1-1 gives the whole variable domain EAGVVQSPRYKIIEKKQPVAFWCNPISGHNTLYWYLQNLGQGPELLIRYENEEAVDDSQLPKDRFSAERLKGVDSTLKIQPAELGDSAVYLCASSFWGAGLMNTEAFFGQGTRLTVV.

In its sample, this clone was seen a few times. The chain links TRBV7-6 to TRBJ2-7; D might be TRBD1 (7 bases). V was trimmed by 3 bases and J by 2 bases, leaving 14 bases between them. The germline V gene has CDR1 SGHVS and CDR2 FNYEAQ. The length of the CDR3 is 15 residues. The CDR3 DNA reads as TGTGCCAGCAGCTTCACAGGGGCGGGAACCTACGAGCAGTACTTC. It specifies CASSFTGAGTYEQYF.

V usage is TRBV28 and J usage is TRBJ1-2; D remains unclear. Germline assignment: CDR1 MDHEN and CDR2 SYDVKM. The length of the CDR3 is 17 residues. V dropped 4 bases and J dropped 5 bases, with 23 bases sitting between them. This chain's CDR3 is CASSSPNAVGERYGYTF. The CDR3 DNA follows: TGTGCCAGCAGTTCACCAAATGCGGTGGGAGAACGGTATGGCTACACCTTC.

The CDR3 coding sequence is TGTGCCAGCGTACGTGGAGGAGGGCTATTAATCGACTATGGCTACACCTTC. This encodes CASVRGGGLLIDYGYTF. This chain connects TRBV2 to TRBJ1-2, with unresolved D. The CDR3 consists of 17 residues. CDR1 SNHLY and CDR2 FYNNEI come from the germline V gene. Trimming took off 8 bases at V and 3 bases at J, with 25 bases between the two ends. Combining the CDR3 with reference TRBV2 and TRBJ1-2 gives the whole variable domain EPEVTQTPSHQVTQMGQEVILRCVPISNHLYFYWYRQILGQKVEFLVSFYNNEISEKSEIFDDQFSVERPDGSNFTLKIRSTKLEDSAMYFCASVRGGGLLIDYGYTFGSGTRLTVV.

The CDR3 spells CASSSGQGAFEAFF. CDR3 nucleotides: TGCGCCAGCAGCTCCGGACAGGGGGCTTTTGAAGCTTTCTTT. The rearrangement uses TRBV5-1 and TRBJ1-1, with TRBD1 matching over 11 bases. Unmatched junction bases numbered 5, after V lost 3 bases and J lost 7 bases. This CDR3 has 14 amino acids. Germline V CDR1 and CDR2: SGHRS, YFSETQ.

By share, this clone ranks as large (0.1 to 1%). J is TRBJ2-7 and V is TRBV6-8, with D unclear. Germline V gene lookup returns CDR1 MNHGY and CDR2 SAAAGT. The V and J ends lost 2 bases and 5 bases respectively, with 19 bases between them. The CDR3 extends over 16 amino acids. Written as DNA, the CDR3 is TGTGCCAGCAGTTACCCGAAAAGGGCAGGCCCCCACGAGCAGTACTTC. Amino acid sequence: CASSYPKRAGPHEQYF.

This clone is judged medium-sized. The chain has TRBV11-3 and TRBJ2-1; D remains ambiguous. The V and J ends lost 0 bases and 7 bases respectively, with 10 bases between them. Germline assignment: CDR1 SGHNT and CDR2 YENEEA. This CDR3 comprises 14 residues. As DNA, the CDR3 is TGTGCCAGCAGCTTAGAGGGGATCAGGAATGAGCAGTTCTTC. The encoded protein is CASSLEGIRNEQFF.

This chain uses TRBV1 with TRBJ1-3. TRBV1 is designated a pseudogene. CDR3 length: 19 amino acids. The DNA of the CDR3 is TGCGCCAGCAGCCAAGATTTTTTCGTTGCGGGGAGGAAAGGAAACACCATATATTTT. Protein sequence: CASSQDFFVAGRKGNTIYF.

This clone was counted only a few times. The chain links TRBV9 to TRBJ2-1; no firm D call. In germline, CDR1 is SGDLS, CDR2 YYNGEE. With 0 bases removed from V and 6 bases from J, the gap between germline ends came to 10 bases. The CDR3 consists of 14 residues. DNA for the CDR3: TGTGCCAGCAGCGTAGGTGGCTTAACCAATGAGCAGTTCTTC. This gives the protein CASSVGGLTNEQFF.

J is TRBJ1-1 and V is TRBV6-8, with a possible D match to TRBD1 (6 bases). The CDR3 is 16 residues long. Deletions cut 1 base from V and 0 bases from J, with 12 bases between. Germline CDR1 reads MNHGY; CDR2 reads SAAAGT. The CDR3 region is CASSYFLGAVNTEAFF. CDR3 in DNA: TGTGCCAGCAGTTACTTTCTGGGGGCGGTGAACACTGAAGCTTTCTTT.

In its sample, this clone was seen a few times. The CDR3 region has the DNA TGTGCCAGCAGTGATTCCCAGATAGTGGATACGCAGTATTTT. It specifies CASSDSQIVDTQYF. V gene TRBV25-1 combines with J gene TRBJ2-3, with D unclear. This CDR3 contains 14 residues. The germline CDR1 and CDR2 sequences are MGHDK and SYGVNS. V was clipped by 3 bases and J by 6 bases, with 13 bases between them.